This T cell receptor beta chain stems from a study of CD8 T cells in ankylosing spondylitis. Points from the study as a whole: Researchers reportedly found disease-linked clones significantly enriched in matched ankylosing spondylitis synovial fluid. Certain motif variants had earlier appeared in reactive arthritis synovial fluid and blood. Within ankylosing spondylitis blood, a TCR beta motif made up of fewer than ten highly homologous variants appeared to be characteristic. As for the disease-linked clones, they showed a CD8+ phenotype and occurred at relatively low frequencies in peripheral blood.

This clonotype has ten or more counts. Its antigen is currently unknown. Quantitative 5'-RACE with molecular barcodes produced the TCR beta libraries. TCRdb reprocessed the 5' RACE reads via MiXCR and lists one record per CDR3 protein. In the table there are a few hundred thousand distinct CDR3 sequences, 7.5% to 9% of which are singletons. The CDR3 is made up of 13 amino acids. CDR1 is SGHTA and CDR2 is FQGNSA in the germline V gene. V was clipped by 5 bases and J by 3 bases, with 11 bases between them. The source is a male donor with ankylosing spondylitis. The chain combines TRBV7-2 with TRBJ2-7, with a possible D match to TRBD1 (6 bases). Source material: blood, either unsorted or a sorted T cell fraction (not recorded which). The CDR3 loop reads CASSEYRVYEQYF. Here the CDR3 DNA reads TGTGCCAGCAGCGAATACAGGGTCTACGAGCAGTACTTC.